The clone carrying this T cell receptor (beta chain) was seen a handful of times. Antigen specificity is unknown. Sequence at one end of the junction differs from germline and may be a read error. Each patient was aged 18 to 65 and had newly diagnosed hyperthyroidism of under 2 months' duration. Using around 10 ml of fresh peripheral blood, PBMCs were prepared. RNA transcripts served as the template for amplifying TCR beta CDR3 regions. First-round RT-PCR with HTBI primers amplified the TCR CDR3 region. TCRdb independently ran MiXCR on the multiplex PCR reads; one entry per CDR3 protein. Of about 720,000 distinct CDR3 sequences detected, 18% appear once; the ten largest clones hold over 15%. The data belong to a study of T cells in Graves' hyperthyroidism and ophthalmopathy. Broader study findings: Blood also showed most of the thyroid clonotypes that were expanded above 0.001.

This CDR3 contains 13 residues. Germline V gene data show CDR1 as SSHAT and CDR2 as FNYEAQ (reference sequence). This receptor was obtained from a woman aged 45-59 years with Graves' hyperthyroidism that later progressed to Graves' ophthalmopathy. The chain uses TRBV7-7 and TRBJ1-1, with TRBD1 as a possible D gene (5 bases). Input material: blood. CDR3 residues: CASSDSVNTEAFF. DNA for the CDR3: TGTGCTAGCAGCGACAGCGTCAACACTGAAGCTTTCTTT.